This is a list of T cell receptor beta chains from one sample in a study of T cells in Graves' hyperthyroidism and ophthalmopathy. TCRdb re-called the multiplex PCR reads with MiXCR, one entry per CDR3 protein. The sample yields approximately 490,000 distinct CDR3 sequences, about 20% seen once. Sequencing was carried out using blood. All receptors come from a woman between 65 and 79 years old with Graves' ophthalmopathy. CDR3s include the opening cysteine and the closing phenylalanine or tryptophan. D genes are given only for firm matches. Not all rows give a size; the values are once, few, many and, for expanded clones, a class.

abundance: many
v_gene: TRBV2
j_gene: TRBJ2-5
d_gene: -
CDR3aa: CASRDTGIWAQYF
CDR3nt: TGTGCCAGCAGGGACACCGGAATATGGGCCCAGTACTTC

abundance: many
v_gene: TRBV2
j_gene: TRBJ2-2
d_gene: -
CDR3aa: CASSGSGALTGELFF
CDR3nt: TGTGCCAGCAGTGGCTCGGGAGCGCTCACCGGGGAGCTGTTTTTT

abundance: many
v_gene: TRBV12-3/TRBV12-4
j_gene: TRBJ1-1
d_gene: -
CDR3aa: CASSPTGARSEAFF
CDR3nt: TGTGCCAGCAGTCCCACTGGGGCGCGGTCTGAAGCTTTCTTT

abundance: -
v_gene: TRBV28
j_gene: TRBJ2-2
d_gene: -
CDR3aa: CASSVHEGRGTGELFF
CDR3nt: TGTGCCAGCAGCGTTCATGAGGGGCGCGGCACCGGGGAGCTGTTTTTT

abundance: many
v_gene: TRBV2
j_gene: TRBJ2-7
d_gene: -
CDR3aa: CASSQGGGPYEQYF
CDR3nt: TGTGCCAGCAGTCAGGGGGGCGGCCCCTACGAGCAGTACTTC

abundance: few
v_gene: TRBV3-1
j_gene: TRBJ2-1
d_gene: -
CDR3aa: CASSPQNLKQFF
CDR3nt: TGTGCCAGCAGCCCACAAAACCTAAAGCAGTTCTTC

abundance: few
v_gene: TRBV9
j_gene: TRBJ1-2
d_gene: -
CDR3aa: CASSVGRGNYGYTF
CDR3nt: TGTGCCAGCAGCGTAGGGAGGGGTAACTATGGCTACACCTTC

abundance: -
v_gene: TRBV6-1
j_gene: TRBJ1-5
d_gene: -
CDR3aa: CASGLGIFSNQPQHF
CDR3nt: TGTGCCAGCGGGCTGGGGATATTTAGCAATCAGCCCCAGCATTTT

abundance: -
v_gene: TRBV27
j_gene: TRBJ1-5
d_gene: -
CDR3aa: CASSLGARGVDSNQPQHF
CDR3nt: TGTGCCAGCAGTTTGGGGGCACGAGGCGTTGATAGCAATCAGCCCCAGCATTTT

abundance: -
v_gene: TRBV7-2
j_gene: TRBJ2-1
d_gene: TRBD2
CDR3aa: CASSLLGGGSYNGQFF
CDR3nt: TGTGCCAGCAGCTTACTCGGGGGGGGTTCCTACAATGGGCAGTTCTTC

abundance: few
v_gene: TRBV19
j_gene: TRBJ1-5
d_gene: -
CDR3aa: CASSATISNQPQHF
CDR3nt: TGTGCCAGTAGTGCGACAATCAGCAATCAGCCCCAGCATTTT

abundance: few
v_gene: TRBV25-1
j_gene: TRBJ1-6
d_gene: -
CDR3aa: CASSQTRAPSSYNSPLHF
CDR3nt: TGTGCCAGCAGTCAAACCAGGGCACCCAGCTCCTATAATTCACCCCTCCACTTT

abundance: many
v_gene: TRBV7-2
j_gene: TRBJ2-1
d_gene: TRBD1
CDR3aa: CASGLDRGLGNEQFF
CDR3nt: TGTGCCAGCGGCCTAGACAGGGGGCTGGGGAATGAGCAGTTCTTC

abundance: many
v_gene: TRBV28
j_gene: TRBJ2-3
d_gene: TRBD2
CDR3aa: CASSDAPTSGSRGTQYF
CDR3nt: TGTGCCAGCAGTGACGCACCGACTAGCGGGAGTAGGGGTACGCAGTATTTT

abundance: -
v_gene: TRBV10-3
j_gene: TRBJ2-3
d_gene: -
CDR3aa: CAIMTGLGTDTQYF
CDR3nt: TGTGCCATCATGACAGGCTTGGGCACAGATACGCAGTATTTT

abundance: -
v_gene: TRBV27
j_gene: TRBJ1-2
d_gene: -
CDR3aa: CASSKDKGNYGYTF
CDR3nt: TGTGCCAGCAGCAAAGACAAGGGCAACTATGGCTACACCTTC

abundance: many
v_gene: TRBV6-2/TRBV6-3
j_gene: TRBJ2-1
d_gene: TRBD2
CDR3aa: CASSKRTSGATYNEQFF
CDR3nt: TGTGCCAGCAGTAAACGGACTAGCGGGGCTACCTACAATGAGCAGTTCTTC

abundance: -
v_gene: TRBV30
j_gene: TRBJ1-1
d_gene: TRBD1
CDR3aa: CAWMTGDMNTEAFF
CDR3nt: TGTGCCTGGATGACAGGGGACATGAACACTGAAGCTTTCTTT

abundance: once
v_gene: TRBV14
j_gene: TRBJ2-4
d_gene: TRBD2
CDR3aa: CASSQGAGGGLTKNIQYF
CDR3nt: TGTGCCAGCAGCCAAGGAGCGGGAGGGGGCCTCACCAAAAACATTCAGTACTTC

abundance: few
v_gene: TRBV28
j_gene: TRBJ2-7
d_gene: -
CDR3aa: CASSARLDSYEQYF
CDR3nt: TGTGCCAGCAGCGCCCGACTAGACTCCTACGAGCAGTACTTC

abundance: -
v_gene: TRBV24-1
j_gene: TRBJ2-3
d_gene: TRBD2
CDR3aa: CATSDGLAGGSTDTQYF
CDR3nt: TGTGCCACCAGTGATGGACTAGCGGGAGGGAGCACAGATACGCAGTATTTT

abundance: -
v_gene: TRBV15
j_gene: TRBJ2-7
d_gene: TRBD1
CDR3aa: CATSRDLPGTGAYEQYF
CDR3nt: TGTGCCACCAGCAGAGATTTACCCGGGACAGGGGCCTACGAGCAGTACTTC

abundance: many
v_gene: TRBV10-3
j_gene: TRBJ1-1
d_gene: TRBD1
CDR3aa: CAIGRQGGMNTEAFF
CDR3nt: TGTGCCATCGGTCGACAGGGAGGTATGAACACTGAAGCTTTCTTT

abundance: -
v_gene: TRBV20-1
j_gene: TRBJ1-4
d_gene: -
CDR3aa: CSARQGGPNEKLFF
CDR3nt: TGCAGTGCTAGACAGGGCGGGCCTAATGAAAAACTGTTTTTT

abundance: few
v_gene: TRBV27
j_gene: TRBJ1-6
d_gene: -
CDR3aa: CASSFSREVRPLHF
CDR3nt: TGTGCCAGCAGTTTCAGCAGGGAGGTTAGGCCCCTCCACTTT

abundance: -
v_gene: TRBV7-3
j_gene: TRBJ2-1
d_gene: TRBD2
CDR3aa: CASSSSGSPYNEQFF
CDR3nt: TGTGCCAGCAGCTCCAGCGGGAGCCCCTACAATGAGCAGTTCTTC

abundance: few
v_gene: TRBV6-1
j_gene: TRBJ1-2
d_gene: -
CDR3aa: CASVRGDGGYTF
CDR3nt: TGTGCCAGCGTACGGGGGGACGGTGGCTACACCTTC

abundance: few
v_gene: TRBV3-1
j_gene: TRBJ2-7
d_gene: TRBD2
CDR3aa: CASSLRGGRAPEQYF
CDR3nt: TGTGCCAGCAGCCTAAGAGGCGGGAGGGCCCCCGAGCAGTACTTC

abundance: -
v_gene: TRBV25-1
j_gene: TRBJ2-1
d_gene: -
CDR3aa: CASSAESSYNEQFF
CDR3nt: TGTGCCAGCAGTGCCGAGAGCTCCTACAATGAGCAGTTCTTC

abundance: -
v_gene: TRBV6-1
j_gene: TRBJ1-1
d_gene: -
CDR3aa: CARRHTRGANTEAFF
CDR3nt: TGTGCCAGGAGACATACGAGGGGGGCGAACACTGAAGCTTTCTTT

abundance: few
v_gene: TRBV12-3/TRBV12-4
j_gene: TRBJ1-6
d_gene: -
CDR3aa: CASSAVGSPLHF
CDR3nt: TGTGCCAGCAGTGCGGTGGGATCACCCCTCCACTTT

abundance: many
v_gene: TRBV7-8
j_gene: TRBJ2-1
d_gene: TRBD2
CDR3aa: CASSLESAGGSYNEQFF
CDR3nt: TGTGCCAGCAGCTTGGAGTCGGCGGGAGGTTCCTACAATGAGCAGTTCTTC

abundance: many
v_gene: TRBV28
j_gene: TRBJ2-3
d_gene: -
CDR3aa: CASSSAPGTDTDTQYF
CDR3nt: TGTGCCAGCAGCTCCGCCCCAGGAACAGACACAGATACGCAGTATTTT

abundance: few
v_gene: TRBV24-1
j_gene: TRBJ2-1
d_gene: -
CDR3aa: CATSDPAGNEQFF
CDR3nt: TGTGCCACCAGTGACCCAGCAGGCAATGAGCAGTTCTTC

abundance: few
v_gene: TRBV13
j_gene: TRBJ1-1
d_gene: -
CDR3aa: CASSTGGMNTEAFF
CDR3nt: TGTGCCAGCAGCACCGGGGGGATGAACACTGAAGCTTTCTTT

abundance: -
v_gene: TRBV6-1
j_gene: TRBJ2-1
d_gene: TRBD2
CDR3aa: CASRSSGRTEQFF
CDR3nt: TGTGCCAGCAGATCTAGCGGGAGGACGGAGCAGTTCTTC

abundance: few
v_gene: TRBV7-2
j_gene: TRBJ1-1
d_gene: -
CDR3aa: CASSPAGAPEAFF
CDR3nt: TGTGCCAGCAGCCCGGCGGGAGCGCCTGAAGCTTTCTTT

abundance: many
v_gene: TRBV30
j_gene: TRBJ1-2
d_gene: -
CDR3aa: CAWSVVGAFGYTF
CDR3nt: TGTGCCTGGAGTGTTGTTGGGGCGTTTGGCTACACCTTC

abundance: -
v_gene: TRBV4-1
j_gene: TRBJ2-3
d_gene: TRBD2
CDR3aa: CASSQDPLSGVGIDTQYF
CDR3nt: TGCGCCAGCAGCCAAGACCCCTTGAGCGGGGTGGGTATCGATACGCAGTATTTT

abundance: -
v_gene: TRBV3-1
j_gene: TRBJ1-1
d_gene: -
CDR3aa: CASSQGGALNTEAFF
CDR3nt: TGTGCCAGCAGCCAAGGTGGGGCTCTGAACACTGAAGCTTTCTTT

abundance: many
v_gene: TRBV27
j_gene: TRBJ2-1
d_gene: TRBD2
CDR3aa: CASSLAGGRGTYNEQFF
CDR3nt: TGTGCCAGCAGTTTAGCCGGTGGGAGGGGTACCTACAATGAGCAGTTCTTC